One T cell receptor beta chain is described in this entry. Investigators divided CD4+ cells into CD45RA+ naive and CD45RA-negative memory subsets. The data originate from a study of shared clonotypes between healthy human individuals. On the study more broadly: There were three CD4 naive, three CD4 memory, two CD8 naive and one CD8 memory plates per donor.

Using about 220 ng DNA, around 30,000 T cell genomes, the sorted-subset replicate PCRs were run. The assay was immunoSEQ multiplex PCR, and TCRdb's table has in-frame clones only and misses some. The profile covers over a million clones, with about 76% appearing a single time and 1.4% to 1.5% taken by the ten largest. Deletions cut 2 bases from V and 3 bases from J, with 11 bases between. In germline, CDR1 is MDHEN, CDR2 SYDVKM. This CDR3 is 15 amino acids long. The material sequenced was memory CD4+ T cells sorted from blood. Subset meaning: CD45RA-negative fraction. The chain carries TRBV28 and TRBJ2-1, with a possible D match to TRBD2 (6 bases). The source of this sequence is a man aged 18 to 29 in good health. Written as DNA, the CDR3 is TGTGCCAGCAGTTTAGCGGGGTGGGTCTACAATGAGCAGTTCTTC. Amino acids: CASSLAGWVYNEQFF.